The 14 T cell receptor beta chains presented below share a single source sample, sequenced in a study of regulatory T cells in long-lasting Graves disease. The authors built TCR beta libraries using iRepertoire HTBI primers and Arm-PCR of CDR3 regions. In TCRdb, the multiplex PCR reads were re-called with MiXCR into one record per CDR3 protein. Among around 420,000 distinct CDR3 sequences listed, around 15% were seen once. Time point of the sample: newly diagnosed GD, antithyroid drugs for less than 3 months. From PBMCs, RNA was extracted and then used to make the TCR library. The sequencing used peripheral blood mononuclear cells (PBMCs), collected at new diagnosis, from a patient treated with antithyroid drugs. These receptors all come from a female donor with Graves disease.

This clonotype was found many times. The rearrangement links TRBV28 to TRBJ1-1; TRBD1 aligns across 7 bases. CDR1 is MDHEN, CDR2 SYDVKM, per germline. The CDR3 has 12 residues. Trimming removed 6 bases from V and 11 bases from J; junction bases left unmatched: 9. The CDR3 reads CASRMGYRGAFF. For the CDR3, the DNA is TGTGCCAGCAGAATGGGGTACAGGGGCGCTTTCTTT. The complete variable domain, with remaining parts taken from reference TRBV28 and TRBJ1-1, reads DVKVTQSSRYLVKRTGEKVFLECVQDMDHENMFWYRQDPGLGLRLIYFSYDVKMKEKGDIPEGYSVSREKKERFSLILESASTNQTSMYLCASRMGYRGAFFGQGTRLTVV.

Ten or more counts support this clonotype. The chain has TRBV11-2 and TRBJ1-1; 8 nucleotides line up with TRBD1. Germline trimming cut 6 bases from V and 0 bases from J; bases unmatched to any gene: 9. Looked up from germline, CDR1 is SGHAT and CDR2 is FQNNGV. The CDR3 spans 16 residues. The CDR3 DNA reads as TGTGCCAGCAGGTCTGATGACAGGGGCCTGAACACTGAAGCTTTCTTT. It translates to CASRSDDRGLNTEAFF.

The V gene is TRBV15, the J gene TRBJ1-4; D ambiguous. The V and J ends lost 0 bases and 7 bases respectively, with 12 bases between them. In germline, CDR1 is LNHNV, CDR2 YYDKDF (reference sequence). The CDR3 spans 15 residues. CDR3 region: CATSRDLGSGEKLFF. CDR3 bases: TGTGCCACCAGCAGAGATCTAGGGTCTGGTGAAAAACTGTTTTTT.

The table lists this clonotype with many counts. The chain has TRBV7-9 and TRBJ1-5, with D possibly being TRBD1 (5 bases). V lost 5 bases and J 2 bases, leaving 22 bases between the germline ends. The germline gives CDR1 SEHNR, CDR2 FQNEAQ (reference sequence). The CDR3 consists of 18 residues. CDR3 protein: CASSPLPLLGGGNQPQHF. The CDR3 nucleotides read TGTGCCAGCAGCCCGTTACCGCTGTTGGGGGGTGGCAATCAGCCCCAGCATTTT.

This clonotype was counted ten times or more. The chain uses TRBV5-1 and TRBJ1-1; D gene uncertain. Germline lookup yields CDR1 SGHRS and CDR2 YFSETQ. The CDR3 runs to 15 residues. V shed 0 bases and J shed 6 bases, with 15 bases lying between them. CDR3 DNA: TGCGCCAGCAGCTTGGCCCCCCGGGAAGTTGCTGAAGCTTTCTTT. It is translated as CASSLAPREVAEAFF.

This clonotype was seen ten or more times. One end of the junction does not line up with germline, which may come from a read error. The CDR3, as DNA: TGCGCCAGCAGCTTGGAGGGGGACCGGAGGAACCACTTT. The encoded protein is CASSLEGDRRNHF. The rearrangement links TRBV5-1 to TRBJ1-1; D possibly corresponds to TRBD1 (6 bases). CDR3 size: 13 residues. Per germline, CDR1 SGHRS and CDR2 YFSETQ.

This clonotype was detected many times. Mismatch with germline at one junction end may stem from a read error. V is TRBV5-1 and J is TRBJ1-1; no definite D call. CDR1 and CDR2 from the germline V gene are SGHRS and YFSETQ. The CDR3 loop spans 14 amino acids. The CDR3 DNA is TGTGCCAGCAGCCCGGCAGACTCATACACTGAAGCTTTCTTT. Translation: CASSPADSYTEAFF.

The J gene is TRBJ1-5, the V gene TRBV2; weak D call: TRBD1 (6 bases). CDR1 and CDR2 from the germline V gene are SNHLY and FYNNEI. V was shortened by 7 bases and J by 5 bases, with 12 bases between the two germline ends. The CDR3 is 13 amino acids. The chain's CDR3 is CASTGQIDQPQHF. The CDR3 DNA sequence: TGTGCCAGCACCGGACAGATCGATCAGCCCCAGCATTTT.

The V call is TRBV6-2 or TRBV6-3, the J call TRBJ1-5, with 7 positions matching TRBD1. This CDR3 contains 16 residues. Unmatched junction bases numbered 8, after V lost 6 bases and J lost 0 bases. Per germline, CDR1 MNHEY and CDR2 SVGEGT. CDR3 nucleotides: TGTGCCAGCAGCGTACAGGGGCCCTATAGCAATCAGCCCCAGCATTTT. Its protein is CASSVQGPYSNQPQHF.

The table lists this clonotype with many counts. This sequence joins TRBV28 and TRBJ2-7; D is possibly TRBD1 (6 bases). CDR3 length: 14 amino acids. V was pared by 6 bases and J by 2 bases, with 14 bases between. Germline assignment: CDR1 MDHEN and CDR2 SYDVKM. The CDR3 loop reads CASSSQQGAYEQYF. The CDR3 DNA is TGTGCCAGCAGCTCCCAACAGGGTGCCTACGAGCAGTACTTC.

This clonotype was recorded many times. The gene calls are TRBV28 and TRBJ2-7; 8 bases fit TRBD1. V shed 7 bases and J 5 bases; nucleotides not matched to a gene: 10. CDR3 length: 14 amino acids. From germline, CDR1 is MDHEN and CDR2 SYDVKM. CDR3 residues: CASKSQGAIHEQYF. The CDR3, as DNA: TGTGCCAGCAAGTCGCAGGGGGCAATCCACGAGCAGTACTTC.

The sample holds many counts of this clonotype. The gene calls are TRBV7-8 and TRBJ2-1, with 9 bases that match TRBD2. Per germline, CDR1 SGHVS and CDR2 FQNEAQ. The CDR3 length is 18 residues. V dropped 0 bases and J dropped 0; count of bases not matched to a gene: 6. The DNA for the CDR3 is TGTGCCAGCAGCTTAGCCCGTTTTAGCGGGAGCTCCTACAATGAGCAGTTCTTC. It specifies CASSLARFSGSSYNEQFF.

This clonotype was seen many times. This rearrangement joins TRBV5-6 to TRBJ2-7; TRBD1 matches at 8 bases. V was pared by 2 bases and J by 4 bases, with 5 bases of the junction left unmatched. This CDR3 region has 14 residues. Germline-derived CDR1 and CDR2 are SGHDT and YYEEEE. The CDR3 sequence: CASSLRDRRYEQYF. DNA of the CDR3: TGTGCCAGCAGCTTAAGGGACAGGAGGTACGAGCAGTACTTC.

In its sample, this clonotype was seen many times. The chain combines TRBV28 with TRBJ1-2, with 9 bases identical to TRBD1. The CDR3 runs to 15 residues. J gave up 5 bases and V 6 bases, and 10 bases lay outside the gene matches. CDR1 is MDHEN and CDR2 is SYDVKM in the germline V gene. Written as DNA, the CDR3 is TGTGCCAGCAGCCAAAGGACAGGGGTCGGATATGGCTACACCTTC. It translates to CASSQRTGVGYGYTF.